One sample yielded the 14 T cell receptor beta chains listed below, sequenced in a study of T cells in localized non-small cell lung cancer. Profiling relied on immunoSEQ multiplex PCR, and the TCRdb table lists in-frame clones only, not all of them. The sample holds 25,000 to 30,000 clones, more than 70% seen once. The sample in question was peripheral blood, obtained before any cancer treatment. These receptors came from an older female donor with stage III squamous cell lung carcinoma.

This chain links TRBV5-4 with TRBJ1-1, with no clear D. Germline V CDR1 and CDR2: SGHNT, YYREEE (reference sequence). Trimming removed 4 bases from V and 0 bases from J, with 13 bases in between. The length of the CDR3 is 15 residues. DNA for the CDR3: TGTGCCAGCAGCCTCGGATGGGGTATGAACACTGAAGCTTTCTTT. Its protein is CASSLGWGMNTEAFF.

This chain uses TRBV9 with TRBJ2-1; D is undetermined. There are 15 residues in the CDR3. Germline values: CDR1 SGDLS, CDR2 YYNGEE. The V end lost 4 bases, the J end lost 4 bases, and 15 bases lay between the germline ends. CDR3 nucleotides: TGTGCCAGCAGCCCCCGTGACTGGAAGTACAATGAGCAGTTCTTC. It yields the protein CASSPRDWKYNEQFF.

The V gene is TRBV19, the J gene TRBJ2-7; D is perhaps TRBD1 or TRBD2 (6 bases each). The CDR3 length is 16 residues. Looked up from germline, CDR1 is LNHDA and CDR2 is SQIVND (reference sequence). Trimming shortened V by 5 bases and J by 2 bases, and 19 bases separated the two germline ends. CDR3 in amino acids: CASSGHPGGQTYEQYF. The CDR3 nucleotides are TGTGCCAGTAGTGGACACCCCGGGGGACAAACCTACGAGCAGTACTTC.

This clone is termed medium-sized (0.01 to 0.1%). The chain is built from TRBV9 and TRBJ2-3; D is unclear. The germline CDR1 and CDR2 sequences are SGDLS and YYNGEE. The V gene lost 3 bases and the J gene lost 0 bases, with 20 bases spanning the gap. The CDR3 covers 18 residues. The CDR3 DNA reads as TGTGCCAGCAGCGCCACCCCCGCTAGAGGATCTAGCACAGATACGCAGTATTTT. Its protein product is CASSATPARGSSTDTQYF.

DNA of the CDR3: TGTGCCAGCAGCGCAGGGAGCACTGAAGCTTTCTTT. Encoded protein: CASSAGSTEAFF. This chain connects TRBV11-2 to TRBJ1-1; D might be TRBD1 (5 bases). From germline, CDR1 is SGHAT and CDR2 FQNNGV. With 5 bases removed from V and 4 bases from J, the gap between germline ends came to 8 bases. This CDR3 contains 12 residues.

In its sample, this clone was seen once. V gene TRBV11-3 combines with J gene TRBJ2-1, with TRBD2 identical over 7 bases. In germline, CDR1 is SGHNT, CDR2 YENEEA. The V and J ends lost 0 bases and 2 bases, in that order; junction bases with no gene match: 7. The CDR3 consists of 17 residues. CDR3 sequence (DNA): TGTGCCAGCAGCTTAGAAGTCGGGGGGATCACCTACAATGAGCAGTTCTTC. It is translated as CASSLEVGGITYNEQFF.

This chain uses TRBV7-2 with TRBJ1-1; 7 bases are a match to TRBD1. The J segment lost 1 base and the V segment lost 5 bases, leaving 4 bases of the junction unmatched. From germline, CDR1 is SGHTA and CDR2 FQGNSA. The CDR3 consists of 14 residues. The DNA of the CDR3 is TGTGCCAGCAGCACCGGGACAGAGAACACTGAAGCTTTCTTT. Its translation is CASSTGTENTEAFF.

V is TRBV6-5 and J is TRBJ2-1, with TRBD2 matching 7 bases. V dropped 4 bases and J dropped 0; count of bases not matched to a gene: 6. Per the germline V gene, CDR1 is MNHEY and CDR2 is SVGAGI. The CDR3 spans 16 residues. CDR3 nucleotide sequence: TGTGCCAGCAGTTTAAAGCGGGGCAGCTCCTACAATGAGCAGTTCTTC. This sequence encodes CASSLKRGSSYNEQFF.

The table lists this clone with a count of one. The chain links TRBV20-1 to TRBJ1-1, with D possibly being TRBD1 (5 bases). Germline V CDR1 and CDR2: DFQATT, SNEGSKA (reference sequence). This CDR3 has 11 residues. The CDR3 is CRPGGDTEAFF. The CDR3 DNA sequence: TGCAGGCCTGGGGGAGACACTGAAGCTTTCTTT.

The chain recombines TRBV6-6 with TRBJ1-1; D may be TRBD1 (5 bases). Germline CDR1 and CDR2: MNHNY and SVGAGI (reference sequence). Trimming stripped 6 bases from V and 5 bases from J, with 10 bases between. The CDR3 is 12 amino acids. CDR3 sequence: CASRRGRTEAFF. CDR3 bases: TGTGCCAGCAGGAGGGGCAGGACTGAAGCTTTCTTT.

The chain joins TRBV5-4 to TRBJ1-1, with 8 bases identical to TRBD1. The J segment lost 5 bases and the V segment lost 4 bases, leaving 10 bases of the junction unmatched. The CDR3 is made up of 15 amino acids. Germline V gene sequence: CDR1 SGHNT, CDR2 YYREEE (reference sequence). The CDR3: CASSGKGTGRTEAFF. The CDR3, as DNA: TGTGCCAGCAGCGGAAAGGGGACAGGTAGGACTGAAGCTTTCTTT.

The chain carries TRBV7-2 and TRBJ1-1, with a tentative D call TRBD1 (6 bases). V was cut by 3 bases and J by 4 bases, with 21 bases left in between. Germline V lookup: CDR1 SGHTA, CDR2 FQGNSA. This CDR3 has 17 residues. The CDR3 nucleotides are TGTGCCAGCAGCTTTCAGACATCCTGGGGGGCGGGCACTGAAGCTTTCTTT. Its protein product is CASSFQTSWGAGTEAFF.

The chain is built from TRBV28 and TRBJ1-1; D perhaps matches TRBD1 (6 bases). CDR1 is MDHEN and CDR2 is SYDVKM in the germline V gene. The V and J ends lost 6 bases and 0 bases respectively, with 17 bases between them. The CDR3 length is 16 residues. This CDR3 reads CASRLLRGKMNTEAFF. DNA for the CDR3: TGTGCCAGCAGACTACTAAGGGGGAAAATGAACACTGAAGCTTTCTTT.

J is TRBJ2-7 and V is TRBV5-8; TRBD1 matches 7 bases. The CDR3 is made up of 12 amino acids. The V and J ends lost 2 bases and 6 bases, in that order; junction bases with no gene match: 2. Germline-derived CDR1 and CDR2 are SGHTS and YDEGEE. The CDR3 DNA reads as TGTGCCAGCAGCTTCGGGACAGTCGAGCAGTACTTC. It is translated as CASSFGTVEQYF.